One and the same sample provided the 23 T cell receptor beta chains below, sequenced in a study of graft-versus-host responses after intestinal transplantation. Assay: immunoSEQ multiplex PCR; the TCRdb copy retains only in-frame clones and omits some. The sample records tens of thousands of clones, about 94% being singletons. The antigens for these receptors are not known. The material sequenced was unstimulated CD4+ T cells sorted from spleen or lymph node cells, taken before transplant. All receptors come from a human donor who was the organ donor for an intestinal transplant.

The chain links TRBV7-9 to TRBJ1-3; 7 nucleotides line up with TRBD1. The CDR3 is made up of 16 amino acids. CDR1 is SEHNR, CDR2 FQNEAQ, per germline (reference sequence). V shed 3 bases and J 0 bases; nucleotides not matched to a gene: 5. The CDR3 DNA reads TGTGCCAGCAGCTTCCGACAGGGACTCTCTGGAAACACCATATATTTT. Residues: CASSFRQGLSGNTIYF.

This chain joins TRBV6-5 and TRBJ1-1; 12 bases fit TRBD1. V gave up 4 bases and J gave up 8 bases; unmatched junction bases: 8. The CDR3 contains 15 residues. The germline CDR1 and CDR2 sequences are MNHEY and SVGAGI. The CDR3 protein is CASSSLGTGGGEAFF. The DNA for the CDR3 is TGTGCCAGCAGTTCACTAGGGACAGGGGGCGGAGAAGCTTTCTTT.

This chain uses TRBV7-2 with TRBJ1-2; tentative D call: TRBD1 (5 bases). CDR1 and CDR2 (germline): SGHTA, FQGNSA. This CDR3 is 15 amino acids long. Trimming shortened V by 4 bases and J by 8 bases, and 20 bases separated the two germline ends. CDR3 protein: CASSSAAQGLRGYTF. The DNA for the CDR3 is TGTGCCAGCAGCTCAGCCGCCCAGGGCCTTAGGGGCTACACCTTC. Drawing the rest from reference TRBV7-2 and TRBJ1-2, the complete variable domain is GAGVSQSPSNKVTEKGKDVELRCDPISGHTALYWYRQSLGQGLEFLIYFQGNSAPDKSGLPSDRFSAERTGGSVSTLTIQRTQQEDSAVYLCASSSAAQGLRGYTFGSGTRLTVV.

This CDR3 is CASSTLAGVGDTQYF. The CDR3 DNA is TGTGCCAGCAGCACACTAGCGGGGGTTGGGGATACGCAGTATTTT. The chain is built from TRBV7-8 and TRBJ2-3, with 11 bases fitting TRBD2. This CDR3 is built from 15 residues. Germline V gene sequence: CDR1 SGHVS, CDR2 FQNEAQ. The V and J ends lost 5 bases and 6 bases, in that order; junction bases with no gene match: 7.

The rearrangement joins TRBV18 to TRBJ1-5, with D unresolved. The CDR3 runs to 14 residues. V lost 1 base and J lost 3, with 7 bases in between. Germline assignment: CDR1 KGHSH and CDR2 LQKENI. CDR3 DNA: TGTGCCAGCTCACCACAGAAGGCCAATCAGCCCCAGCATTTT. Its protein is CASSPQKANQPQHF.

The genes are TRBV28 and TRBJ2-7, with unresolved D. V was pared by 5 bases and J by 0 bases, with 11 bases between. The CDR3 is 14 amino acids. Germline CDR1 and CDR2: MDHEN and SYDVKM. The chain's CDR3 is CASSGDLGSYEQYF. Written as DNA, the CDR3 is TGTGCCAGCAGTGGGGATTTAGGCTCCTACGAGCAGTACTTC.

The gene calls are TRBV4-1 and TRBJ2-7; tentative D call: TRBD2 (5 bases). Germline CDR1 reads MGHRA; CDR2 reads YSYEKL. The ends were cut back, 0 bases at V and 3 bases at J, with 9 bases in the middle. This CDR3 contains 14 residues. The CDR3 DNA sequence: TGCGCCAGCAGCCAAGATTTTCGGGGCTACGAGCAGTACTTC. Protein sequence: CASSQDFRGYEQYF.

The chain carries TRBV7-9 and TRBJ1-4; D unclear. Trimming cost V 1 base and J 0 bases, with 9 bases left between them. The CDR3 contains 16 residues. The germline V gene has CDR1 SEHNR and CDR2 FQNEAQ (reference sequence). CDR3 protein: CASSLGVGATNEKLFF. CDR3 DNA sequence: TGTGCCAGCAGCTTAGGGGTTGGTGCAACTAATGAAAAACTGTTTTTT.

This chain uses TRBV13 with TRBJ1-1, with no clear D. The CDR3 covers 14 residues. V gave up 3 bases and J gave up 6 bases, with 14 bases separating them. Per germline, CDR1 PRHDT and CDR2 FYEKMQ (reference sequence). The CDR3 is CASSLERGTSEAFF. In DNA, the CDR3 is TGTGCCAGCAGCTTGGAGCGAGGAACATCTGAAGCTTTCTTT.

The chain has TRBV7-3 and TRBJ1-5; D ambiguous. The CDR3 has 15 residues. Germline values: CDR1 SGHTA, CDR2 FQGTGA. Trimming shortened V by 5 bases and J by 3 bases, and 14 bases separated the two germline ends. CDR3 sequence: CASSPDGRLNQPQHF. The CDR3 region has the DNA TGTGCCAGCAGCCCGGACGGAAGGCTCAATCAGCCCCAGCATTTT.

With respect to this clone: Other nucleotide sequences from this sample produce the same CDR3. The J gene is TRBJ2-6, the V gene TRBV2, with D perhaps TRBD2 (5 bases). Trimming took off 6 bases at V and 0 bases at J, with 9 bases between the two ends. The CDR3 runs 15 residues. Germline CDR1 and CDR2: SNHLY and FYNNEI. CDR3 nucleotide sequence: TGTGCCAGCAGACCGAGCGGCTCTGGGGCCAACGTCCTGACTTTC. This gives the protein CASRPSGSGANVLTF.

The chain couples TRBV7-2 to TRBJ1-2; 7 bases map to TRBD1. The CDR3 is made up of 12 amino acids. After removal of 5 bases from V and 6 bases from J, the junction contained 3 bases not matched to a gene. CDR1 is SGHTA, CDR2 FQGNSA, per germline. CDR3: CASSQDRDGYTF. The CDR3 nucleotides read TGTGCCAGCAGCCAAGACAGGGATGGCTACACCTTC.

This chain connects TRBV9 to TRBJ2-7, with TRBD2 matching over 9 bases. V shed 2 bases and J 4 bases; nucleotides not matched to a gene: 7. Per germline, CDR1 SGDLS and CDR2 YYNGEE. This CDR3 is 15 amino acids long. CDR3 coding DNA: TGTGCCAGCAGCGTCACTAGCGGGCTTCAGTACGAGCAGTACTTC. Translated, it gives CASSVTSGLQYEQYF.

A single count supports this clone. The V call is TRBV7-9, the J call TRBJ1-2; D is unresolved. Trimming cost V 5 bases and J 8 bases, with 12 bases left between them. This CDR3 is built from 12 residues. Germline V gives CDR1 SEHNR, CDR2 FQNEAQ (reference sequence). CDR3 loop: CASSLVDEGYTF. The DNA for the CDR3 is TGTGCCAGCAGCCTGGTCGACGAAGGCTACACCTTC.

This chain joins TRBV9 and TRBJ1-2; 7 nucleotides agree with TRBD1. The CDR3 contains 14 residues. J gave up 8 bases and V 3 bases, and 10 bases lay outside the gene matches. Germline lookup yields CDR1 SGDLS and CDR2 YYNGEE. The CDR3 bases are TGTGCCAGCAGCGCCCCCGGGACAGTTTCAGGCTACACCTTC. Translation gives CASSAPGTVSGYTF. The entire variable domain, with the rest obtained from reference TRBV9 and TRBJ1-2, is as follows: DSGVTQTPKHLITATGQRVTLRCSPRSGDLSVYWYQQSLDQGLQFLIQYYNGEERAKGNILERFSAQQFPDLHSELNLSSLELGDSALYFCASSAPGTVSGYTFGSGTRLTVV.

The CDR3 is CASSSPGTGNTGELFF. The CDR3 nucleotides read TGTGCCAGCAGCTCCCCCGGGACAGGGAACACCGGGGAGCTGTTTTTT. This chain links TRBV7-3 with TRBJ2-2; TRBD1 matches 8 bases. The germline V gene has CDR1 SGHTA and CDR2 FQGTGA. The CDR3 length is 16 residues. V dropped 4 bases and J dropped 1; count of bases not matched to a gene: 5.

This chain connects TRBV5-1 to TRBJ2-1; no clear D gene. Germline assignment: CDR1 SGHRS and CDR2 YFSETQ. CDR3 size: 15 residues. The V end lost 5 bases, the J end lost 0 bases, and 12 bases lay between the germline ends. The CDR3 DNA reads TGCGCCAGCAGAGTCAGCCTTCGCTCCTACAATGAGCAGTTCTTC. This translates into CASRVSLRSYNEQFF.

This chain uses TRBV4-1 with TRBJ2-2; D is undetermined. This CDR3 has 14 amino acids. Trimming stripped 3 bases from V and 7 bases from J, with 12 bases between. Germline V lookup: CDR1 MGHRA, CDR2 YSYEKL. This chain's CDR3 is CASSHIRLSGELFF. The CDR3 nucleotides read TGCGCCAGCAGCCATATTAGGTTGAGCGGGGAGCTGTTTTTT.

This clone was seen more than once but under ten times. V gene TRBV6-6 combines with J gene TRBJ1-3; D is uncertain. The CDR3 consists of 13 residues. Germline assignment: CDR1 MNHNY and CDR2 SVGAGI (reference sequence). Trimming took 2 bases from V and 0 from J, leaving 2 bases between them. The CDR3 DNA follows: TGTGCCAGCAGTTACAACTCTGGAAACACCATATATTTT. It yields the protein CASSYNSGNTIYF.

The rearrangement joins TRBV4-3 to TRBJ2-2, with D uncertain. Trimming left V 4 bases short and J 6 bases short, with 15 bases between. This CDR3 region has 15 residues. Germline CDR1 is LGHNA and CDR2 is YSLEER. CDR3 nucleotides: TGCGCCAGCAGCCTCTCCGTAGGTTATGCCGGGGAGCTGTTTTTT. It encodes CASSLSVGYAGELFF.

The rearrangement joins TRBV5-4 to TRBJ2-2; no clear D. The germline CDR1 and CDR2 sequences are SGHNT and YYREEE (reference sequence). With 4 bases removed from V and 2 bases from J, the gap between germline ends came to 9 bases. The CDR3 has 14 residues. The CDR3 DNA is TGTGCCAGCAGCGTCCCGTCAAACACCGGGGAGCTGTTTTTT. The encoded protein is CASSVPSNTGELFF.

The CDR3 DNA is TGTGCCAGCAGCGGCCGACTAGCGGGGGGGGACCAGTACTTC. Translating it yields CASSGRLAGGDQYF. The gene calls are TRBV7-6 and TRBJ2-5; 14 bases fit TRBD2. Trimming took 5 bases from V and 10 from J; bases not matched to a gene: 6. There are 14 residues in the CDR3. Germline CDR1 SGHVS, CDR2 FNYEAQ.

This chain connects TRBV7-9 to TRBJ2-1, with 13 bases matching TRBD2. After removal of 5 bases from V and 4 bases from J, the junction contained 5 bases not matched to a gene. The CDR3 is made up of 16 amino acids. The V gene's germline CDR1 is SEHNR and CDR2 FQNEAQ (reference sequence). CDR3 bases: TGTGCCAGCAGCATAGGACTAGCGGGGGATTACAATGAGCAGTTCTTC. Translated, it gives CASSIGLAGDYNEQFF.